This T cell receptor beta chain came from a study of T cell repertoires in cytomegalovirus infection. Via MiXCR, TCRdb re-called the reads, giving one row per CDR3 protein. The sample holds about 900,000 distinct CDR3 sequences, around 30% seen once. The sample holds a few counts of this clonotype. Its antigen is still unknown. With 3 bases removed from V and 10 bases from J, the gap between germline ends came to 19 bases. The CDR3 length is 15 residues. The clonotype comes from a human donor in good health (CMV status not recorded). Some clones in this sample may be carry-over from other donors' samples. The sequencing used cultured CD8+ T cells from PBMCs, collected from culture after CMV antigen stimulation. The gene calls are TRBV12-3 or TRBV12-4 and TRBJ2-1, with a tentative D call TRBD2 (6 bases). CDR3 nucleotide sequence: TGTGCCAGCAGTTTTAAAGGCGGGGCTTTAGGAGAGCAGTTCTTC. It is translated as CASSFKGGALGEQFF.